This T cell receptor beta chain appears in the sequencing data of a study of cytomegalovirus exposure and HLA in healthy donors (dated by TCRdb to the late 2010s). Describing the broader study: In an earlier analysis of about 560 of the donors, approximately 260 Gb of sequence data and some 120 million unique TCR beta sequences from about 190 million T cells were reported. An early release covering approximately 600 HLA-typed donors comprised about 300 gigabases of sequencing data and roughly 85 million unique TCR sequences. Of the 350 to 400 genotyped donors, 65% to 90% fell in the genetic ancestry cluster associated with self-reported Caucasian donors. The study aimed to test whether cataloging public T cell receptors could reveal signatures of past pathogen exposure. The T cell repertoires of around 670 subjects were profiled by immunosequencing and related to cytomegalovirus serostatus. Besides the first cohort of 500 to 700 subjects, a separate validation cohort made up of 120 different subjects was used. To predict cytomegalovirus infection status, the study brought together high-throughput TCR immunosequencing, statistical association of individual TCRs with disease status, and machine learning. To study patterns of TCR occurrence, a later analysis re-analyzed previously published TCR beta repertoires from 700 or so donors and added high-resolution HLA genotyping. Rather than drawing on any new phenotypic data, the later analysis identified candidate immune exposures from TCR beta sequences and the way those sequences occurred across donors. An earlier analysis of approximately 640 of the donors applied high-throughput TCR beta sequencing to assess whether each TCR beta V gene segment acted as functional or pseudogenic. Alongside the repertoire data, information on donor age, sex, ethnicity and CMV serostatus was compiled. A later genetic analysis used genome-wide SNP genotypes for about 60% of the roughly 700 donors, treating that subset as a discovery cohort. All discovery cohort repertoires had been generated on a single sequencing platform. Both class I and class II loci were covered by HLA typing, at four-digit resolution. The number of typed donors differed by locus: roughly 620-630 for A, B, C, DRB1 and DQB1; approximately 520 for DQA1; around 580 for DPA1; and roughly 450 for DPB1. Roughly 5 DR-DQ haplotypes were handled as single units for association and clustering, since linkage in the cohort was strong. Across roughly 420 genotyped donors of the cohort, an average of approximately 200,000 unique TCR beta nucleotide sequences per donor were sequenced, and 15% to 20% of those sequences were non-productive.

What the work shows at the level of the full study, not this receptor alone: The sequencing pipeline was judged likely to have produced a cluster of highly shared sequence variants as a technical artifact. In both the original and validation cohorts, the classifier was reported to diagnose cytomegalovirus status with high specificity and sensitivity. Because HLA typing was unavailable for some donors at each locus, only the typed subset was used in association tests. Compared with the 666-donor mean, donors in an Asian-associated ancestry cluster had fewer N-insertions in productive TCRs, according to a later genetic analysis. The presence/absence analyses assumed that sequencing depth was roughly uniform across donors, and that assumption may not be true. In an earlier analysis of fewer than 750 of the donors, most TCR beta V segments were observed in productive rearrangements about 87% or about 30% of the time, broadly matching IMGT annotations. In this cohort, only TCR beta chains were sequenced, and detectable features were limited by the absence of alpha or paired-chain data. At a false discovery rate of 0.05, a later analysis linked 16,951 TCR beta sequences to specific HLA alleles. A total of 150 to 200 TCR beta chains were listed by the study as associated with cytomegalovirus. Across donors, most TCR sequences were observed very rarely, whereas some public TCRs were present in many individuals. When HLA alleles, especially DR and DQ, strongly co-occurred, attributing TCR associations to individual alleles was difficult. Most CMV-associated TCR beta chains appeared to be HLA-restricted in a later analysis, and the HLA associations seemed to be driven largely by CMV exposure. Several of the top co-occurrence clusters appeared to be linked to parvovirus B19, influenza, CMV and Epstein-Barr virus, according to a later analysis. Because counts were too low, under 20 rarely observed V segments, including chromosome 9 orphons, were left out of the earlier analysis of a few hundred of the donors. In vitro tests confirmed that a few of the cytomegalovirus-associated TCR beta chains recognize cytomegalovirus antigens. In a later analysis, the rate of TCR association differed among HLA loci, with DRB1 alleles having the most associated TCRs and HLA-C alleles having the fewest. The authors suggested that the approach could potentially be extended to other disease states and immunological phenotypes. Correlated functional status among segregating V segments might reflect linkage disequilibrium, but an unknown experimental factor could not be ruled out. A further reported finding was that TCR beta sequences accurately predicted the HLA-A and HLA-B alleles for most subjects in the first cohort. In a later genetic analysis, a missense DCLRE1C variant was associated with V-gene and J-gene trimming of TCR beta chains, and the association was replicated in an independent cohort. CMV serostatus was the only immune exposure information available for the cohort. A later analysis found that HLA-associated TCR beta chains were more clonally expanded and had lower generation probabilities than equally common non-associated chains.

Preparation of the library involved the immunoSEQ multiplex PCR assay. For the multiplex PCR, a mixture combining 60 forward primers for TCR Vbeta segments and 13 reverse primers for TCR Jbeta segments was used. A multiplex PCR assay on genomic DNA amplified the CDR3 region of rearranged TCR beta genes. The amplified TCR beta libraries were sequenced on the Illumina HiSeq System as 87-base-pair reads. In the paper's pipeline: A later analysis tallied 70 million to 100 million unique TCR beta chains across the approximately 670 repertoires, and 10 million to 11 million of those chains were shared by two or more donors. To remove PCR and sequencing errors, raw reads were error-corrected and collapsed into unique sequences using a nearest-neighbor algorithm that merged closely related sequences. Alignment of CDR3 sequences to IMGT reference sequences was used to assign V, D and J gene segments. For a sequence to be retained, a match of at least six nucleotides was required to both a V gene segment and a J gene segment. Rearrangements were called productive when the CDR3 lacked stop codons and stayed in frame with V and J; all others were non-productive. CDR3 was defined by IMGT convention, running from the second conserved V-encoded cysteine to the conserved J-encoded phenylalanine. Sequences without an unambiguous match to a single V gene segment were excluded from the earlier analysis of a few hundred of the donors. An earlier analysis of under 750 of the donors called V segments functional above 56.7% productive rearrangements and segregating when the between-donor standard deviation exceeded 5%. A statistical classification framework was built to diagnose cytomegalovirus status from the catalog of TCR beta chain sequences. In a later analysis, TCR nucleotide sequences were compared against IMGT/GENE-DB human TR gene sequences so that V and J genes could be assigned. Using the TCRdist pipeline, a later analysis assigned CDR3 sequences along with most-parsimonious VDJ recombination scenarios. In a later analysis, each TCR beta chain was defined by its CDR3 amino acid sequence together with its V-gene family, and reads without a unique V-gene family were excluded. To address suspected cross-contamination and a sequencing artifact, a later analysis removed approximately 600 highly shared, low-generation-probability nucleotide sequences. For each public chain, a later analysis derived a clonal expansion index from normalized ranks of inferred template counts within each repertoire. In a later analysis, generation probabilities were computed with a VDJ recombination model fitted to out-of-frame rearrangements, and the resulting probabilities were checked against IGoR. Hypergeometric tests were used in a later analysis to score TCR-TCR, TCR-HLA and TCR-CMV co-occurrence, with a repertoire-size bias correction applied to the TCR pairs. A later analysis estimated false discovery rates by permuting HLA or CMV assignments 20 times. In a later analysis, co-occurring TCRs were grouped with DBSCAN, and TCRdist sequence similarity was added when clustering was performed within HLA-allele-positive subsets. For co-occurrence clustering, repertoires with fewer than 30,000 or more than 120,000 public chains were excluded, along with five or six repertoires with anomalous nucleotide sharing. TCRdb re-hosts the immuneACCESS table, in-frame sequences only. Its copies lack some clones; in the studies checked, an unresolved V gene accounts for under half of them, and the cause for the rest is not known. V and J calls and clone size are given by that table; D and trimming were obtained from the DNA. Within this sample are over 150,000 clones, with 60% to 85% of them counted one time only. The ten biggest clones cover under 4.5% of the sample.

The cohort was made up of 666 healthy bone marrow donors. All cohort members were sampled while nominally healthy, although unrecorded immune exposures were likely present. The donor tested CMV seronegative, placing the donor among the roughly 340 seronegative members of the cohort. A peripheral blood sample was provided by each donor, and peripheral blood mononuclear cells were used for TCR beta sequencing. Genomic DNA extraction from the blood cell samples was performed with the Qiagen DNeasy Blood Extraction Kit. This clone was recorded only once. Its antigen is still unknown. No qualities accompany the bases; no much larger clone lies one base away. This receptor was identified in a woman aged 40-49 years in good health and CMV-seronegative. The source material was PBMCs.

The nucleotide sequence is given as TGTGCCAGCACACTAGTCCCAGATACGCAGTATTTT. This codes for CASTLVPDTQYF. The rearranged chain carries TRBV6-1 and TRBJ2-3; TRBD2 is a weak D gene call, 5 bases matching. V is pared back by 7 bases and J by 4 bases, with 9 bases lying between the germline termini. The CDR3, from cysteine to phenylalanine, totals 12 residues. Only the CDR3 DNA stays, 36 bases, in frame from base 1. In the germline V gene, CDR1 corresponds to MNHNS and CDR2 to SASEGT.